This is a list of T cell receptor beta chains from one sample in a study of regulatory T cells in long-lasting Graves disease. TCRdb used MiXCR to reprocess the multiplex PCR reads, holding one entry per CDR3 protein. The sample includes about 470,000 distinct CDR3 sequences, roughly 21% of them seen just once. This specimen consisted of peripheral blood mononuclear cells (PBMCs), obtained when the disease was refractory, from a patient treated with antithyroid drugs. Receptors originate from a female donor with Graves disease. Each CDR3 is given with its conserved first and last residue. D genes are given only for firm matches. Expanded clones get a size class; other rows say once, few or many, or leave the size out.

>TRBJ1-1|TRBV7-9|-|many
CASSLLQENTEAFF
TGTGCCAGCAGCTTATTACAGGAGAACACTGAAGCTTTCTTT
>TRBJ2-2|TRBV29-1|-|-
CSVTPDRTGELFF
TGCAGCGTGACACCCGACCGGACCGGGGAGCTGTTTTTT
>TRBJ1-2|TRBV19|-|-
CASSRDSANYGYTF
TGTGCCAGTAGTCGGGACTCCGCTAACTATGGCTACACCTTC
>TRBJ2-5|TRBV6-2/TRBV6-3|-|-
CASSYRRDLPETQYF
TGTGCCAGCAGTTACCGAAGGGACCTACCAGAGACCCAGTACTTC
>TRBJ1-3|TRBV19|-|once
CASSKGPLFDAGNTIYF
TGTGCCAGTAGTAAGGGACCTCTATTCGACGCTGGAAACACCATATATTTT
>TRBJ2-1|TRBV11-2|-|few
CASTDSGVSYNEQFF
TGTGCCAGCACCGACAGTGGGGTCTCCTACAATGAGCAGTTCTTC
>TRBJ1-1|TRBV20-1|-|-
CSARDGGYPPEAFF
TGCAGTGCTAGAGATGGGGGGTACCCGCCTGAAGCTTTCTTT
>TRBJ2-1|TRBV5-5|TRBD2|few
CASSHGTSGSSYNEQFF
TGTGCCAGCAGCCACGGGACTAGCGGGAGCTCCTACAATGAGCAGTTCTTC
>TRBJ1-5|TRBV20-1|-|few
CSARVGGDQPQHF
TGCAGTGCTAGAGTTGGAGGGGATCAGCCCCAGCATTTT
>TRBJ1-5|TRBV20-1|-|many
CSALTGSNQPQHF
TGCAGTGCTCTTACAGGGTCCAATCAGCCCCAGCATTTT
>TRBJ1-2|TRBV18|TRBD1|-
CASSPQQGESYGYTF
TGTGCCAGCTCACCACAACAGGGGGAGAGCTATGGCTACACCTTC
>TRBJ1-5|TRBV10-3|TRBD1|-
CAISSGTGGLDQPQHF
TGTGCCATCAGTTCCGGGACAGGGGGCTTGGATCAGCCCCAGCATTTT
>TRBJ2-7|TRBV10-3|-|few
CAIRPIGPYEQYF
TGTGCCATCAGACCCATAGGACCCTACGAGCAGTACTTC
>TRBJ1-1|TRBV24-1|-|many
CATSEVGGAKSFF
TGTGCCACCAGTGAAGTGGGGGGCGCAAAATCTTTCTTT
>TRBJ1-4|TRBV6-2/TRBV6-3|-|few
CASSNEGSLNEKLFF
TGTGCCAGCTCGAACGAAGGGAGCCTTAATGAAAAACTGTTTTTT
>TRBJ2-1|TRBV15|-|many
CATSGPRVSSYNEQFF
TGTGCCACCAGCGGACCTAGGGTGAGCTCCTACAATGAGCAGTTCTTC
>TRBJ2-5|TRBV19|TRBD2|few
CATIGPAGDETQYF
TGTGCCACGATAGGCCCAGCGGGAGACGAGACCCAGTACTTC
>TRBJ2-5|TRBV14|-|many
CASSRMQWYQETQYF
TGTGCCAGCAGCCGAATGCAGTGGTACCAAGAGACCCAGTACTTC
>TRBJ1-6|TRBV7-9|TRBD1|few
CASSKQTGGRSPLHF
TGTGCCAGCAGCAAACAGACAGGGGGTAGGTCACCCCTCCACTTT
>TRBJ1-4|TRBV28|TRBD1|many
CASIPGDRYEEKLFF
TGTGCCAGCATCCCAGGGGACAGATACGAAGAAAAACTGTTTTTT
>TRBJ2-2|TRBV2|TRBD1|-
CASRRDRVNTGELFF
TGTGCCAGCAGACGGGACAGGGTGAACACCGGGGAGCTGTTTTTT
>TRBJ2-2|TRBV6-1|-|-
CASSPSEGFTGELFF
TGTGCCAGCAGCCCATCGGAGGGGTTCACCGGGGAGCTGTTTTTT